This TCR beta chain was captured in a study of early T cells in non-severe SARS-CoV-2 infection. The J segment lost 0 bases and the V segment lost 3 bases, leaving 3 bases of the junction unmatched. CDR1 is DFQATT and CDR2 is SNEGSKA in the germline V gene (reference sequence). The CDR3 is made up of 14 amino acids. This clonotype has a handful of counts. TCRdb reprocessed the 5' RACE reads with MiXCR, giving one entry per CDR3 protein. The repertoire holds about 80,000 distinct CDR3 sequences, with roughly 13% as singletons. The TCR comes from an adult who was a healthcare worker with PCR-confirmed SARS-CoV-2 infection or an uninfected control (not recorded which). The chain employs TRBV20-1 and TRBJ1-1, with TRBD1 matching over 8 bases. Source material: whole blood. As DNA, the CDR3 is TGCAGTGCTAGTAGGACAGGGATGAACACTGAAGCTTTCTTT. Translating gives CSASRTGMNTEAFF.